One sample yielded the 10 T cell receptor beta chains listed below, sequenced in a study of blood T cell repertoires in COVID-19. Clones were read by immunoSEQ multiplex PCR, and TCRdb kept only the in-frame ones, dropping some. The sample records tens of thousands of clones, approximately 87% being singletons. Sequences were obtained from peripheral blood. The origin of the receptors is an elderly man in a cohort sampled during active COVID-19.

This clone was counted between two and nine times. The chain is built from TRBV23-1 and TRBJ1-6; 8 nucleotides align to TRBD1. Being an ORF, TRBV23-1 has a function that is uncertain. The CDR3 runs to 16 residues. V dropped 1 base and J dropped 8; count of bases not matched to a gene: 7. The CDR3 coding sequence is TGCGCCAGCAGTCAATGGCGCAGGGGGCTGGATTCACCCCTCCACTTT. This encodes CASSQWRRGLDSPLHF.

The genes are TRBV11-3 and TRBJ2-5, with D perhaps matching TRBD1 (6 bases). The CDR3 consists of 12 residues. Looked up from germline, CDR1 is SGHNT and CDR2 is YENEEA. The V and J ends lost 5 bases and 4 bases respectively, with 8 bases between them. The CDR3 loop is CASSRRGETQYF. CDR3 nucleotide sequence: TGTGCCAGCAGCCGCAGGGGAGAGACCCAGTACTTC.

The rearrangement joins TRBV7-2 to TRBJ2-1; 10 bases match TRBD2. CDR3 length equals 13 residues. Trimming took 6 bases from V and 10 from J; bases not matched to a gene: 6. Germline-derived CDR1 and CDR2 are SGHTA and FQGNSA. The CDR3 sequence is CASRSSSGGEQFF. The CDR3 coding sequence is TGTGCCAGCAGATCCTCTAGCGGGGGCGAGCAGTTCTTC.

This rearrangement joins TRBV5-1 to TRBJ2-2, with TRBD1 matching 8 bases. The V gene's germline CDR1 is SGHRS and CDR2 YFSETQ. J lost 7 bases, V lost 7 bases, and 9 bases had no gene match. The CDR3 extends over 14 amino acids. The CDR3 here is CASDPDRAGGELFF. CDR3 in DNA: TGCGCCAGCGATCCGGACAGGGCTGGCGGGGAGCTGTTTTTT.

The chain is built from TRBV11-1 and TRBJ2-2; 10 bases are shared with TRBD1. This CDR3 region has 15 residues. V was clipped by 5 bases and J by 6 bases; unmatched bases: 6. From germline, CDR1 is SGHAT and CDR2 FQDESV (reference sequence). The DNA for the CDR3 is TGTGCCAGCAGCAAAGGACAGGGGGAAGCCGGGGAGCTGTTTTTT. It specifies CASSKGQGEAGELFF.

The chain joins TRBV4-1 to TRBJ2-2; 9 nucleotides agree with TRBD1. Germline V gene lookup returns CDR1 MGHRA and CDR2 YSYEKL. The V and J ends lost 0 bases and 1 base, in that order; junction bases with no gene match: 6. This CDR3 comprises 18 residues. The CDR3 sequence is CASSQEKGTGRNTGELFF. CDR3 nucleotide sequence: TGCGCCAGCAGCCAAGAAAAAGGGACAGGGAGGAACACCGGGGAGCTGTTTTTT.

J is TRBJ1-6 and V is TRBV6-5; 9 bases line up with TRBD1. CDR1 and CDR2 from the germline V gene are MNHEY and SVGAGI. The V gene end was trimmed by 6 bases and the J gene end by 0 bases; junction bases not matched to a gene: 0. CDR3 length: 15 amino acids. CDR3 sequence reads: CASRGQGSYNSPLHF. In DNA, the CDR3 is TGTGCCAGCAGGGGACAGGGCTCCTATAATTCACCCCTCCACTTT.

The chain carries TRBV11-3 and TRBJ1-3; no clear D gene. V lost 4 bases and J lost 0, with 7 bases in between. CDR3 length: 14 amino acids. The germline V gene encodes CDR1 SGHNT and CDR2 YENEEA. CDR3 in amino acids: CASSSGSSGNTIYF. DNA for the CDR3: TGTGCCAGCAGCTCAGGATCCTCTGGAAACACCATATATTTT.

The J gene is TRBJ2-3, the V gene TRBV2, with 10 bases matching TRBD2. Germline assignment: CDR1 SNHLY and CDR2 FYNNEI. This CDR3 contains 16 residues. V lost 0 bases, J lost 9 bases, and 9 bases stayed unmatched. The DNA of the CDR3 is TGTGCCAGCAGTGAAGCACGTAGCGGGGGGACTACGACGCAGTATTTT. It translates to CASSEARSGGTTTQYF. Full variable domain (missing parts from reference TRBV2 and TRBJ2-3): EPEVTQTPSHQVTQMGQEVILRCVPISNHLYFYWYRQILGQKVEFLVSFYNNEISEKSEIFDDQFSVERPDGSNFTLKIRSTKLEDSAMYFCASSEARSGGTTTQYFGPGTRLTVL.

This clone came up a few times. The genes are TRBV7-4 and TRBJ1-5; perhaps TRBD1 as D (5 bases). The CDR3 covers 16 residues. Germline-derived CDR1 and CDR2 are SGHVT and SQSDAQ. V shed 5 bases and J shed 4 bases, with 18 bases lying between them. The CDR3 sequence: CASSPRQHYLNQPQHF. In DNA, the CDR3 is TGTGCCAGCAGCCCCCGACAGCACTATCTTAATCAGCCCCAGCATTTT.